This TCR beta chain was observed in a study of CD8+CD57+ T cells in acquired aplastic anemia. Study information: Around 3.5 ug was the average amount of DNA from sorted CD4+ and CD8+ cells.

This clonotype was detected a few times. V was cut by 2 bases and J by 7 bases, with 14 bases left in between. CDR1 is SGDLS, CDR2 YYNGEE, per germline. This CDR3 contains 14 residues. Investigators profiled TCR beta VDJ and CDR3 from genomic DNA template. MiXCR was run by TCRdb on the reads, yielding one entry per CDR3 protein. This table holds around 170,000 distinct CDR3 sequences, roughly half found once. An expansion of CD8+CD57+ cells by flow cytometry had been shown in patients chosen for sequencing. V is TRBV9 and J is TRBJ2-3; D unclear. Sequencing was done on a sample of sorted CD4+, CD8+, or CD8+CD57+ T cells (not recorded which) from PBMCs. The TCR comes from a human donor with aplastic anemia. The CDR3 reads CASSVEGPPNTQYF. The CDR3 nucleotides read TGTGCCAGCAGCGTTGAAGGGCCCCCTAATACGCAGTATTTT.